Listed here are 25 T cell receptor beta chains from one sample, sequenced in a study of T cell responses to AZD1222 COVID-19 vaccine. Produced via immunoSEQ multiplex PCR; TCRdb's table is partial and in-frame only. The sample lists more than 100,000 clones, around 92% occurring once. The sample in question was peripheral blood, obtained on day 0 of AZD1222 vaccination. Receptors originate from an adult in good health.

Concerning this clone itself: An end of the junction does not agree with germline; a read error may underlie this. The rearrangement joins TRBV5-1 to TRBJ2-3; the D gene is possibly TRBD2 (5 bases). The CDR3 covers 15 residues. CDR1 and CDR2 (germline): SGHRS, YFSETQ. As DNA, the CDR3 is TGCGCCAGCAGCTTAGGACTTTCTTCCACAGTTACGCAGTATTTT. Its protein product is CASSLGLSSTVTQYF.

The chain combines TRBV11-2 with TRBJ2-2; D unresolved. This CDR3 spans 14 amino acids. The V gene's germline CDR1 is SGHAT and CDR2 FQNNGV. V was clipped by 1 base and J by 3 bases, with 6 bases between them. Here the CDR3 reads CASSLVAYTGELFF. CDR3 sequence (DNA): TGTGCCAGCAGCTTAGTGGCGTACACCGGGGAGCTGTTTTTT.

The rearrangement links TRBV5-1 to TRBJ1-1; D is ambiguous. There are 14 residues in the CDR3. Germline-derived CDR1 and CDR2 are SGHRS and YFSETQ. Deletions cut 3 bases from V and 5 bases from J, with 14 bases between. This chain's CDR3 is CASSSIRVGTEAFF. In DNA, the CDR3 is TGCGCCAGCAGCTCTATTAGGGTGGGGACTGAAGCTTTCTTT.

The CDR3 DNA sequence: TGTGCCAGCAGCTTGTGGCAGGGCGGCACTCAGCCCCAGCATTTT. Its protein product is CASSLWQGGTQPQHF. The rearrangement links TRBV5-6 to TRBJ1-5; maybe TRBD1 (5 bases). Looked up from germline, CDR1 is SGHDT and CDR2 is YYEEEE. This CDR3 has 15 residues. Trimming left V 1 base short and J 6 bases short, with 14 bases between.

The DNA of the CDR3 is TGTGCCAGCAGTTTGTCTCTAGCCTCTCAAGAGACCCAGTACTTC. Translation: CASSLSLASQETQYF. This chain links TRBV7-8 with TRBJ2-5, with D perhaps matching TRBD2 (5 bases). V dropped 6 bases and J dropped 2 bases, with 16 bases sitting between them. From germline, CDR1 is SGHVS and CDR2 FQNEAQ. The CDR3 length is 15 residues.

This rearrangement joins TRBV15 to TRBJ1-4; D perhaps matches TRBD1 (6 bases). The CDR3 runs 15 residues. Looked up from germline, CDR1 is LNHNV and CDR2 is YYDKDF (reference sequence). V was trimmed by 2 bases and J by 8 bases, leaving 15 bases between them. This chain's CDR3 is CATSRTSGGQEKLFF. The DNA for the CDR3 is TGTGCCACCAGCAGAACCTCCGGTGGACAGGAAAAACTGTTTTTT.

The CDR3 DNA reads TGTGCCAGCAGGTGGGACAACTCCTACGAGCAGTACTTC. It encodes CASRWDNSYEQYF. The chain carries TRBV2 and TRBJ2-7; perhaps TRBD1 as D (6 bases). Germline loops: CDR1 SNHLY, CDR2 FYNNEI. Trimming shortened V by 6 bases and J by 0 bases, and 9 bases separated the two germline ends. The CDR3 is 13 amino acids.

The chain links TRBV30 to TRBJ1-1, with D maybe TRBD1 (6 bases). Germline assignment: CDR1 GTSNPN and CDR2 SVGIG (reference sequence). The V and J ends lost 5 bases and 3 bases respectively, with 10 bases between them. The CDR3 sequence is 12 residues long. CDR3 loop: CAWGGQHTEAFF. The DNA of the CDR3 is TGTGCCTGGGGCGGACAGCACACTGAAGCTTTCTTT.

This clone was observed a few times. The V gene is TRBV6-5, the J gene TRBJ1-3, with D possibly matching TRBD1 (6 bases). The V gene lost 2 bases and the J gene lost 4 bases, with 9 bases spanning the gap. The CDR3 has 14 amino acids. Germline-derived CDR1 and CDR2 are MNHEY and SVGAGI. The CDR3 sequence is CASSYVTGGNTIYF. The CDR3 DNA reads TGTGCCAGCAGTTACGTGACAGGCGGAAACACCATATATTTT.

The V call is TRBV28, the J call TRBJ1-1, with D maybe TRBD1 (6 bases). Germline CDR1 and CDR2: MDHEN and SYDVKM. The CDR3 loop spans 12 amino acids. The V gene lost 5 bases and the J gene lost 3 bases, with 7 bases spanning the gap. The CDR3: CASSGQYTEAFF. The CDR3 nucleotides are TGTGCCAGCAGTGGACAGTACACTGAAGCTTTCTTT.

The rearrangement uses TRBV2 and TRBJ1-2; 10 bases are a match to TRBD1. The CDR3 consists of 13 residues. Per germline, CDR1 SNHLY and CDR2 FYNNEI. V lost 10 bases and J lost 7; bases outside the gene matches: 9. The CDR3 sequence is CANARTGGFGYTF. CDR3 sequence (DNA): TGTGCCAACGCCAGGACAGGGGGGTTTGGCTACACCTTC.

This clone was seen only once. CDR3 nucleotide sequence: TGTGCCAGCAGCCCAGGGGTTCGCACAGATACGCAGTATTTT. As protein: CASSPGVRTDTQYF. This chain links TRBV5-4 with TRBJ2-3; tentative D call: TRBD1 (6 bases). The CDR3 runs 14 residues. The V end lost 4 bases, the J end lost 1 base, and 10 bases lay between the germline ends. The germline CDR1 and CDR2 sequences are SGHNT and YYREEE (reference sequence).

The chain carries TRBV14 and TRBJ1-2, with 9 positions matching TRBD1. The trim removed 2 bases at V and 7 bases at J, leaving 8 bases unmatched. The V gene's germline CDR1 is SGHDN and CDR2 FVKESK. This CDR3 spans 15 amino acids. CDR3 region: CASSQTAGQGSGYTF. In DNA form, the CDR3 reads TGTGCCAGCAGCCAAACCGCGGGACAGGGCTCTGGCTACACCTTC.

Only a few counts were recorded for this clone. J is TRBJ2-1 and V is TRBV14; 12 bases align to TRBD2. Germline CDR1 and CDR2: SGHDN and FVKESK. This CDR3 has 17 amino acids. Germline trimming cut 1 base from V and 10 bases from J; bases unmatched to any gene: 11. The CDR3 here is CASSQALLAGGPGEQFF. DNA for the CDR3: TGTGCCAGCAGCCAAGCCCTGCTAGCGGGAGGGCCGGGGGAGCAGTTCTTC.

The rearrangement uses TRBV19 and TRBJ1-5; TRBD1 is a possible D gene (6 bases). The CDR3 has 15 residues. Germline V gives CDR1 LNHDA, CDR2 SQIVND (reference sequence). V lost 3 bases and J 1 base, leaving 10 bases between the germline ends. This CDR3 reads CASSIWDTSNQPQHF. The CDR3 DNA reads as TGTGCCAGTAGTATTTGGGACACCAGCAATCAGCCCCAGCATTTT.

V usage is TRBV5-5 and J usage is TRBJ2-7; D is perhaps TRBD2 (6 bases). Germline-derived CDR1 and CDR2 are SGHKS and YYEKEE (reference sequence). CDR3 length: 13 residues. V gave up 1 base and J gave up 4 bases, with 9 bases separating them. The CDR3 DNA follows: TGTGCCAGCAGCTTGCCCGGGACTTACGAGCAGTACTTC. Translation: CASSLPGTYEQYF.

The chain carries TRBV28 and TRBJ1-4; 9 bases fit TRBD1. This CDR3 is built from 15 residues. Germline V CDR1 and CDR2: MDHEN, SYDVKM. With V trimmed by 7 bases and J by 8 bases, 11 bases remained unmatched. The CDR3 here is CASNQSGTGSEKLFF. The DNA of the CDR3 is TGTGCCAGCAACCAGTCCGGGACAGGGTCCGAAAAACTGTTTTTT. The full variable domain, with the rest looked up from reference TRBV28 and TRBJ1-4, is DVKVTQSSRYLVKRTGEKVFLECVQDMDHENMFWYRQDPGLGLRLIYFSYDVKMKEKGDIPEGYSVSREKKERFSLILESASTNQTSMYLCASNQSGTGSEKLFFGSGTQLSVL.

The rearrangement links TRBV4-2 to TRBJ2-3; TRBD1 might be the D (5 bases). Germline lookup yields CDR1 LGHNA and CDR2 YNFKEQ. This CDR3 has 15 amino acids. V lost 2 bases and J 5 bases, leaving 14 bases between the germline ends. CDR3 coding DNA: TGTGCCAGCAGCCAATCCCTGTTAGACAGAGATACGCAGTATTTT. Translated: CASSQSLLDRDTQYF.

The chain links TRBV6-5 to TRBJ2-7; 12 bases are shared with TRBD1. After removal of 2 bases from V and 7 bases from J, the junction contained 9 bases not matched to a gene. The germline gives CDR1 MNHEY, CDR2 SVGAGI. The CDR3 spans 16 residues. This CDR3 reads CASSYRDPGQGAEQYF. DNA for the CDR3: TGTGCCAGCAGTTACCGCGATCCGGGACAGGGGGCTGAGCAGTACTTC.

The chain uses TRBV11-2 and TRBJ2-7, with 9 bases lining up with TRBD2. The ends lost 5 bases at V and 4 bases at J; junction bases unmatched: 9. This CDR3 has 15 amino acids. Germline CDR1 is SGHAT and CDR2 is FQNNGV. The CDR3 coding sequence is TGTGCCAGCAGCCGAGCCGTAGCGGGAGCGTACGAGCAGTACTTC. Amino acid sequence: CASSRAVAGAYEQYF.

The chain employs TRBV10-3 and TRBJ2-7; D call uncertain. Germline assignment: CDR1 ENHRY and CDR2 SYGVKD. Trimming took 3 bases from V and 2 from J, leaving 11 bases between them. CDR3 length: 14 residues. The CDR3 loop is CAISEVLGTYEQYF. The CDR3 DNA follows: TGTGCCATCAGTGAAGTGCTAGGGACCTACGAGCAGTACTTC.

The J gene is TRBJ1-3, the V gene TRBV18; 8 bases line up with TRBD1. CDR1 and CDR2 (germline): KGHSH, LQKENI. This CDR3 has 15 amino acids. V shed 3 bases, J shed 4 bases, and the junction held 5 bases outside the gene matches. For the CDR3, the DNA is TGTGCCAGCTCACCGCAGGGGGCGCCCGGAAACACCATATATTTT. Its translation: CASSPQGAPGNTIYF.

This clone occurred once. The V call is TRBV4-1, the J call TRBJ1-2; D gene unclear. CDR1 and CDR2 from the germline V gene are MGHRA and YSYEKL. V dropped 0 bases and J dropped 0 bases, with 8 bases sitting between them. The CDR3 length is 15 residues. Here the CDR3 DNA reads TGCGCCAGCAGCCAAGAAGAACTATCTAACTATGGCTACACCTTC. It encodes CASSQEELSNYGYTF.

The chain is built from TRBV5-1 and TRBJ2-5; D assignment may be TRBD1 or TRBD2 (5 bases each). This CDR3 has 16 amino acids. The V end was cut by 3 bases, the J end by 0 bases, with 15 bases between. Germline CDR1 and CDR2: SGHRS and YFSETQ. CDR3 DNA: TGCGCCAGCAGCTCCCGACCTTTGGGGGACCAAGAGACCCAGTACTTC. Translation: CASSSRPLGDQETQYF.

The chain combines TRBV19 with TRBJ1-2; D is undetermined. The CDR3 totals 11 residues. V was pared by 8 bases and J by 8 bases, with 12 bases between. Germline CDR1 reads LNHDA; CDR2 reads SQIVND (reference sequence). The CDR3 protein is CASGPLVGYTF. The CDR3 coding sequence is TGTGCCAGTGGCCCACTGGTGGGCTACACCTTC.